The following is a T cell receptor (beta chain) sequence with its context. What it binds is not known. Blood specimens came from baseline, cycle 4 day 1, and cycle 7 day 1. Libraries were prepared by immunoSEQ multiplex PCR; TCRdb keeps only in-frame clonotypes and omits some of them. The data contain some 48,000 clones, around 79% of them seen just once; the ten biggest clones take up approximately 2%. The data were taken from a study of OX40 agonist ivuxolimab in advanced cancers. This CDR3 comprises 15 residues. The V and J ends lost 6 bases and 7 bases, in that order; junction bases with no gene match: 10. Germline CDR1 is KGHSH and CDR2 is LQKENI. Overall study results and limits: Among T cells, CD8+ cells averaged more expanded clones than CD4+ cells.

This rearrangement joins TRBV18 to TRBJ2-1; 9 bases are shared with TRBD1. Source: CD4+ or CD8+ T cells sorted from blood, taken in a trial of the OX40 agonist ivuxolimab. The TCR sequence derives from an adult with an advanced solid tumor such as melanoma, head and neck, liver or kidney cancer. DNA of the CDR3: TGTGCCAGCTCGCTACGACAGGGGGTGGAGAATGAGCAGTTCTTC. Encoded protein: CASSLRQGVENEQFF.